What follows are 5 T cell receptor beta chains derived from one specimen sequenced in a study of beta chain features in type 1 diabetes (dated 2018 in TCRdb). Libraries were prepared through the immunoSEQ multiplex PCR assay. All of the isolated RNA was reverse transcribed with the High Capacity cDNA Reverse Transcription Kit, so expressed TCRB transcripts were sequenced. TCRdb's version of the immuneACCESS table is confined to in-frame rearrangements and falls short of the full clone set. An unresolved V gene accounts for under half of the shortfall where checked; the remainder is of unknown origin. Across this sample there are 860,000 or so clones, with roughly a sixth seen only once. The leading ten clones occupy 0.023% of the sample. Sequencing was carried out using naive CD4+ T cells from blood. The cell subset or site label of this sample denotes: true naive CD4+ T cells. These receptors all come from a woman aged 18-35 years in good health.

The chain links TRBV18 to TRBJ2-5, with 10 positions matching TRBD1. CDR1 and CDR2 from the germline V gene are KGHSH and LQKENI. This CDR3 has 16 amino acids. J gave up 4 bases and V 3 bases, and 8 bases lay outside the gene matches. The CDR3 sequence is CASSPKTGGVGETQYF. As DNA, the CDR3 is TGTGCCAGCTCACCTAAGACAGGGGGCGTCGGAGAGACCCAGTACTTC.

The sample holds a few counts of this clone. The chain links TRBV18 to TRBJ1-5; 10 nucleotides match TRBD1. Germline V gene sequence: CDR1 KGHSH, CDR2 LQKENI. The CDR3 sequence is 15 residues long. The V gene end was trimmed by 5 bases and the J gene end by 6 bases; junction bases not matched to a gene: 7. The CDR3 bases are TGTGCCAGCTCAATGGGACAGGGGATGGGTCAGCCCCAGCATTTT. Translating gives CASSMGQGMGQPQHF. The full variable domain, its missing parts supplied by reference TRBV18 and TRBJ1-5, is NAGVMQNPRHLVRRRGQEARLRCSPMKGHSHVYWYRQLPEEGLKFMVYLQKENIIDESGMPKERFSAEFPKEGPSILRIQQVVRGDSAAYFCASSMGQGMGQPQHFGDGTRLSIL.

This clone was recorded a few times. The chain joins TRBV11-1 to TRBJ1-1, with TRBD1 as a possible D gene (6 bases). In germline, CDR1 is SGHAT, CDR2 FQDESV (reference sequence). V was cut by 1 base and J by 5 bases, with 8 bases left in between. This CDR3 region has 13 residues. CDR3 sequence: CASSLGGRTEAFF. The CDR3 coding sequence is TGTGCCAGCAGCTTAGGGGGGCGGACTGAAGCTTTCTTT.

As DNA, the CDR3 is TGCGCCAGCAGCTTTATGGAGACCCAGTACTTC. Its translation: CASSFMETQYF. The V and J genes are TRBV5-1 and TRBJ2-5; D call uncertain. Trimming pared 2 bases from V and 5 bases from J, leaving 4 bases between. Per the germline V gene, CDR1 is SGHRS and CDR2 is YFSETQ. CDR3 size: 11 residues. Together with reference TRBV5-1 and TRBJ2-5, the CDR3 gives the full variable domain: KAGVTQTPRYLIKTRGQQVTLSCSPISGHRSVSWYQQTPGQGLQFLFEYFSETQRNKGNFPGRFSGRQFSNSRSEMNVSTLELGDSALYLCASSFMETQYFGPGTRLLVL.

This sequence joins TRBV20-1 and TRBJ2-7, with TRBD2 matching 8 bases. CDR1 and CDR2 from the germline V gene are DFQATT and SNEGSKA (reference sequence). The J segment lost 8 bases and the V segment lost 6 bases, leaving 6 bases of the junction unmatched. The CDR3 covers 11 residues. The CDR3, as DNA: TGCAGTGCCGGGACTAGTTTTCAGCAGTACTTC. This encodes CSAGTSFQQYF.